This T cell receptor beta chain emerged from a study of cytomegalovirus exposure and HLA in healthy donors. Germline V gene data show CDR1 as MDHEN and CDR2 as SYDVKM. V lost 7 bases and J 6 bases, leaving 13 bases between the germline ends. This CDR3 spans 13 amino acids. Vbeta (60) and Jbeta (13) primers were used in the PCR. Repertoires were generated with immunoSEQ multiplex PCR, while TCRdb's copy carries only in-frame clones and drops some. The repertoire consists of about 90,000 clones, with more than 55% occurring once and the leading ten covering around a fifth. This clone came up a few times.

The specimen sequenced was PBMCs. The TCR was taken from a woman aged 45-65 years in good health and CMV-seropositive. J is TRBJ1-5 and V is TRBV28, with a possible D match to TRBD1 (5 bases). This CDR3 reads CASIPGGGQPQHF. In nucleotides, the CDR3 is TGTGCCAGCATCCCCGGGGGGGGTCAGCCCCAGCATTTT.